These 28 T cell receptor beta chains were sequenced from one sample in a study of cytomegalovirus exposure and HLA in healthy donors (TCRdb year 2017). Libraries were built with the immunoSEQ multiplex PCR assay. TCRdb limited this immuneACCESS table to in-frame rearrangements with V and J called. A share of clones is missing; checked studies link under half to unresolved V genes, and the rest is unexplained. Counted in this sample were roughly 95,000 clones; around 84% of them appeared once. The ten most abundant clones make up roughly 22% of the sample. The source material was PBMCs. These TCRs come from a man younger than 30 in good health and CMV-seropositive.

The V gene is TRBV27, the J gene TRBJ2-3; TRBD2 matches 7 bases. The CDR3 covers 15 residues. V lost 11 bases and J lost 5; bases outside the gene matches: 16. CDR1 and CDR2 from the germline V gene are MNHEY and SMNVEV (reference sequence). This CDR3 reads CASRREGGLGDTQYF. Here the CDR3 DNA reads TGTGCCTCCAGGAGGGAGGGAGGGTTGGGAGATACGCAGTATTTT.

The chain combines TRBV27 with TRBJ1-5, with D perhaps matching TRBD1 (5 bases). The CDR3 length is 14 residues. Germline lookup yields CDR1 MNHEY and CDR2 SMNVEV (reference sequence). V lost 3 bases and J lost 6, with 12 bases in between. CDR3 sequence: CASSFLQGGQPQHF. CDR3 DNA: TGTGCCAGCAGTTTCCTTCAGGGAGGTCAGCCCCAGCATTTT.

The chain combines TRBV6-6 with TRBJ2-3; D possibly corresponds to TRBD1 (5 bases). The germline V gene has CDR1 MNHNY and CDR2 SVGAGI (reference sequence). CDR3 size: 16 residues. Deletions cut 6 bases from V and 2 bases from J, with 18 bases between. Here the CDR3 reads CASSHHRWTHTDTQYF. CDR3 coding DNA: TGTGCCAGCAGCCACCACCGCTGGACACACACAGATACGCAGTATTTT.

J is TRBJ1-5 and V is TRBV28; the match to TRBD1 covers 9 bases. This CDR3 spans 16 amino acids. CDR1 MDHEN and CDR2 SYDVKM come from the germline V gene. V gave up 2 bases and J gave up 7 bases; unmatched junction bases: 9. The CDR3 reads CASSLGDRVYGQPQHF. The CDR3 DNA follows: TGTGCCAGCAGTTTAGGGGACAGGGTTTATGGCCAGCCCCAGCATTTT.

The V and J genes are TRBV4-1 and TRBJ1-4, with TRBD1 as a possible D gene (5 bases). The CDR3 length is 15 residues. In germline, CDR1 is MGHRA, CDR2 YSYEKL. V lost 4 bases to trimming and J lost 3 bases, with 12 bases between them. CDR3 sequence reads: CASSRQGLANEKLFF. The CDR3 nucleotides read TGCGCCAGCAGCCGCCAGGGTCTGGCTAATGAAAAACTGTTTTTT.

CDR3 protein: CASSWTGEETQYF. CDR3 coding DNA: TGTGCCAGCAGCTGGACAGGAGAAGAGACCCAGTACTTC. This chain connects TRBV5-4 to TRBJ2-5; 7 bases are shared with TRBD1. The CDR3 has 13 residues. Losses at the gene ends were 3 bases for V and 3 bases for J; bases not matched to a gene: 2. Germline CDR1 is SGHNT and CDR2 is YYREEE (reference sequence).

As to this clone: One end of the junction is discordant with germline, which a read error may explain. The sample holds other DNA sequences that translate to the same CDR3. This chain links TRBV6-1 with TRBJ2-5; 10 bases map to TRBD2. Germline CDR1 reads MNHNS; CDR2 reads SASEGT. The CDR3 runs 18 residues. In DNA form, the CDR3 reads TGTGCTAGCAGTGAACTAGCGGGACACGGCGGGACCCAAGAGACCCAGTACTTC. Encoded protein: CASSELAGHGGTQETQYF.

V usage is TRBV4-2 and J usage is TRBJ2-3; a possible D gene is TRBD2 (5 bases). V was cut by 0 bases and J by 8 bases, with 15 bases left in between. Looked up from germline, CDR1 is LGHNA and CDR2 is YNFKEQ. The CDR3 has 15 amino acids. The CDR3 sequence: CASSQDPLGGGTQYF. CDR3 DNA: TGTGCCAGCAGCCAAGATCCCCTTGGAGGTGGTACGCAGTATTTT.

This chain connects TRBV7-6 to TRBJ2-1, with D perhaps TRBD2 (6 bases). Between the trimmed V and J ends, which lost 3 bases and 9 bases, there was a span of 9 bases. Germline V gene sequence: CDR1 SGHVS, CDR2 FNYEAQ. This CDR3 comprises 12 residues. The CDR3 spells CASSLAGTEQFF. CDR3 nucleotide sequence: TGTGCCAGCAGCTTGGCGGGGACTGAGCAGTTCTTC.

This clone came up once. V gene TRBV5-1 combines with J gene TRBJ2-5, with D perhaps TRBD2 (6 bases). V shed 0 bases and J shed 5 bases, with 17 bases lying between them. CDR1 and CDR2 from the germline V gene are SGHRS and YFSETQ. This CDR3 has 16 residues. CDR3 nucleotides: TGCGCCAGCAGCTTGGAGGGACTCTCCTTCGGGGAGACCCAGTACTTC. Residues: CASSLEGLSFGETQYF.

This clone has only a few counts. CDR3 coding DNA: TGTGCCAGCAGCTCCAACAGCCAGGGGGGATATGGCTACACCTTC. Protein: CASSSNSQGGYGYTF. The chain couples TRBV7-9 to TRBJ1-2; TRBD1 matches at 7 bases. This CDR3 has 15 amino acids. Unmatched junction bases numbered 10, after V lost 4 bases and J lost 5 bases. Germline values: CDR1 SEHNR, CDR2 FQNEAQ (reference sequence).

The rearrangement joins TRBV7-9 to TRBJ1-3, with a tentative D call TRBD1 (5 bases). Germline CDR1 is SEHNR and CDR2 is FQNEAQ (reference sequence). CDR3 length: 14 amino acids. V lost 2 bases and J lost 3, with 8 bases in between. CDR3 sequence: CASSLWGGGNTIYF. The DNA for the CDR3 is TGTGCCAGCAGCTTATGGGGGGGTGGAAACACCATATATTTT.

The chain uses TRBV7-3 and TRBJ2-1; 11 bases are shared with TRBD2. The germline V gene has CDR1 SGHTA and CDR2 FQGTGA. V was clipped by 3 bases and J by 14 bases; unmatched bases: 15. CDR3 size: 16 residues. The CDR3 nucleotides read TGTGCCAGCAGCTTTATAGCGGGAGGGAGTTTGGAGGTAAAGTTCTTC. Encoded protein: CASSFIAGGSLEVKFF.

This chain joins TRBV13 and TRBJ1-2; D is perhaps TRBD1 (6 bases). The germline CDR1 and CDR2 sequences are PRHDT and FYEKMQ (reference sequence). This CDR3 spans 17 amino acids. V shed 5 bases and J shed 0 bases, with 19 bases lying between them. CDR3 loop: CASSPLTGRYSNYGYTF. CDR3 nucleotide sequence: TGTGCCAGCAGCCCCTTGACAGGACGCTATTCTAACTATGGCTACACCTTC.

This clone was seen only a few times. The rearrangement uses TRBV27 and TRBJ1-2; D possibly corresponds to TRBD1 (6 bases). The germline V gene has CDR1 MNHEY and CDR2 SMNVEV (reference sequence). There are 14 residues in the CDR3. V lost 6 bases and J 8 bases, leaving 19 bases between the germline ends. This CDR3 is CASRLSGQTPGYTF. The CDR3 bases are TGTGCCAGCAGGCTCTCCGGACAGACGCCCGGCTACACCTTC.

V gene TRBV10-3 combines with J gene TRBJ2-5; D possibly corresponds to TRBD1 (6 bases). CDR1 and CDR2 (germline): ENHRY, SYGVKD. V was shortened by 0 bases and J by 6 bases, with 11 bases between the two germline ends. CDR3 length: 14 amino acids. The CDR3, as DNA: TGTGCCATCAGTGAGTCCGGACAGCAGAAGACCCAGTACTTC. This sequence encodes CAISESGQQKTQYF.

The chain couples TRBV4-1 to TRBJ2-1; 8 nucleotides match TRBD1. CDR3 length: 17 amino acids. J lost 3 bases, V lost 4 bases, and 11 bases had no gene match. CDR1 and CDR2 from the germline V gene are MGHRA and YSYEKL. The CDR3 DNA is TGCGCCAGCAGCCTAACACCTCCGGGACAGGACTACAATGAGCAGTTCTTC. This sequence encodes CASSLTPPGQDYNEQFF.

The chain recombines TRBV27 with TRBJ2-7; 9 nucleotides agree with TRBD2. The CDR3 contains 15 residues. Trimming cost V 5 bases and J 3 bases; bases outside gene matches: 8. The germline gives CDR1 MNHEY, CDR2 SMNVEV (reference sequence). CDR3 sequence: CASSLLAGPNYEQYV. The CDR3 DNA follows: TGTGCCAGCAGTCTACTAGCGGGCCCTAACTACGAGCAGTACGTC.

The chain combines TRBV5-6 with TRBJ1-1; D not certain. Trimming took off 0 bases at V and 10 bases at J, with 13 bases between the two ends. Germline CDR1 is SGHDT and CDR2 is YYEEEE. The CDR3 runs to 13 residues. The CDR3: CASSLGAGSGAFF. CDR3 nucleotides: TGTGCCAGCAGCTTGGGAGCGGGCAGTGGAGCTTTCTTT. Drawing the rest from reference TRBV5-6 and TRBJ1-1, the complete variable domain is DAGVTQSPTHLIKTRGQQVTLRCSPKSGHDTVSWYQQALGQGPQFIFQYYEEEERQRGNFPDRFSGHQFPNYSSELNVNALLLGDSALYLCASSLGAGSGAFFGQGTRLTVV.

The chain has TRBV19 and TRBJ2-6, with a possible D match to TRBD2 (6 bases). Germline-derived CDR1 and CDR2 are LNHDA and SQIVND (reference sequence). This CDR3 region has 18 residues. The V end was cut by 11 bases, the J end by 1 base, with 24 bases between. The CDR3 sequence is CASGEGSRLRSGANVLTF. As DNA, the CDR3 is TGTGCCTCGGGGGAAGGGAGTAGGTTAAGGTCTGGGGCCAACGTCCTGACTTTC. The full variable domain, with the rest looked up from reference TRBV19 and TRBJ2-6, is DGGITQSPKYLFRKEGQNVTLSCEQNLNHDAMYWYRQDPGQGLRLIYYSQIVNDFQKGDIAEGYSVSREKKESFPLTVTSAQKNPTAFYLCASGEGSRLRSGANVLTFGAGSRLTVL.

This clone has a single count. This chain links TRBV5-6 with TRBJ1-2, with D possibly matching TRBD1 (5 bases). Trimming stripped 1 base from V and 2 bases from J, with 9 bases between. The germline gives CDR1 SGHDT, CDR2 YYEEEE. The CDR3 is 14 residues long. CDR3 residues: CASSLLRQNYGYTF. CDR3 nucleotide sequence: TGTGCCAGCAGCTTGCTCCGACAGAACTATGGCTACACCTTC.

As regards this clone: One junction end disagrees with the germline gene, perhaps due to a read error. This sequence joins TRBV28 and TRBJ2-2; 9 bases agree with TRBD2. CDR3 length: 15 amino acids. In germline, CDR1 is MDHEN, CDR2 SYDVKM. CDR3 DNA sequence: TGTGCCAGCACTTTAATGAGCGGGAGGATCGGGGAGCTGTTTTTT. This codes for CASTLMSGRIGELFF.

The J gene is TRBJ1-1, the V gene TRBV6-6; maybe TRBD1 (6 bases). The CDR3 extends over 14 amino acids. Germline-derived CDR1 and CDR2 are MNHNY and SVGAGI (reference sequence). V dropped 2 bases and J dropped 5 bases, with 12 bases sitting between them. The CDR3 coding sequence is TGTGCCAGCAGTTACGGTTCAGGGGAGACTGAAGCTTTCTTT. Protein: CASSYGSGETEAFF.

The chain combines TRBV27 with TRBJ2-2; 11 positions agree with TRBD1. In germline, CDR1 is MNHEY, CDR2 SMNVEV (reference sequence). V was clipped by 5 bases and J by 6 bases; unmatched bases: 2. There are 14 residues in the CDR3. CDR3 in DNA: TGTGCCAGCAGTCCGGACAGGGGGCCCGGGGAGCTGTTTTTT. Its protein product is CASSPDRGPGELFF.

This clone was picked up a small number of times. The V and J genes are TRBV20-1 and TRBJ1-1; no reliable D call. The CDR3 is 11 amino acids. The germline V gene has CDR1 DFQATT and CDR2 SNEGSKA (reference sequence). Trimming stripped 3 bases from V and 6 bases from J, with 8 bases between. The CDR3 reads CSASLVAEAFF. CDR3 DNA sequence: TGCAGTGCTAGTCTTGTCGCTGAAGCTTTCTTT.

The J gene is TRBJ2-5, the V gene TRBV7-2, with a weak D call TRBD2 (6 bases). Looked up from germline, CDR1 is SGHTA and CDR2 is FQGNSA. There are 15 residues in the CDR3. Trimming removed 5 bases from V and 1 base from J, with 14 bases in between. CDR3 in DNA: TGTGCCAGCAGCCATTGGGGGACTCGCCAAGAGACCCAGTACTTC. Its translation: CASSHWGTRQETQYF.

V usage is TRBV7-9 and J usage is TRBJ1-5, with 8 bases aligning to TRBD1. Trimming took 6 bases from V and 5 from J; bases not matched to a gene: 6. This CDR3 is built from 14 residues. CDR1 and CDR2 (germline): SEHNR, FQNEAQ (reference sequence). For the CDR3, the DNA is TGTGCCAGCAGTTCCACAGGGGGGCATCAGCCCCAGCATTTT. This sequence encodes CASSSTGGHQPQHF.

This chain links TRBV19 with TRBJ2-5; tentatively, D is TRBD2 (5 bases). Per the germline V gene, CDR1 is LNHDA and CDR2 is SQIVND (reference sequence). The CDR3 runs 14 residues. Trimming took off 4 bases at V and 0 bases at J, with 9 bases between the two ends. CDR3 DNA sequence: TGTGCCAGTAGTACACCGGGGTACCAAGAGACCCAGTACTTC. Protein sequence: CASSTPGYQETQYF.